The rows below give T cell receptor beta chains drawn from one sample of a study of tissue T cells after allogeneic stem cell transplantation. Sequenced by immunoSEQ multiplex PCR; TCRdb stores in-frame clones only, minus some. Among roughly 4,500 clones listed, 66% were seen once. Sequences were derived from left colon tissue, sampled at autopsy. These receptors were obtained from a male donor older than 55 with lung cancer. The CDR3 runs from the conserved cysteine through the conserved F or W. The order of the fields is J gene, clone size, D gene, V gene, CDR3 DNA, CDR3 protein. The D gene is left open where the match is weak. Size is omitted from some rows. Given values are once, few, many or a class for expanded clones.

J gene: TRBJ2-4
clone size: -
D gene: -
V gene: TRBV11-3
CDR3 DNA: TGTGCCAGCAGCTCTGATTTGGACATTCAGTACTTC
CDR3 protein: CASSSDLDIQYF

J gene: TRBJ2-5
clone size: few
D gene: -
V gene: TRBV5-4
CDR3 DNA: TGTGCCAGCAGCTTGGCCGTCCCCGCAGAGACCCAGTACTTC
CDR3 protein: CASSLAVPAETQYF

J gene: TRBJ2-2
clone size: few
D gene: -
V gene: TRBV10-3
CDR3 DNA: TGTGCCATCAGTGCGACGGGACTTACAAACACCGGGGAGCTGTTTTTT
CDR3 protein: CAISATGLTNTGELFF

J gene: TRBJ2-2
clone size: -
D gene: -
V gene: TRBV24-1
CDR3 DNA: TGTGCCACCAGTGGGGGGGCCGGCACCGGGGAGCTGTTTTTT
CDR3 protein: CATSGGAGTGELFF

J gene: TRBJ2-7
clone size: -
D gene: TRBD2
V gene: TRBV6-5
CDR3 DNA: TGTGCCAGCAGTTTTCAGGGAGGGTTACGCGAGCAGTACTTC
CDR3 protein: CASSFQGGLREQYF

J gene: TRBJ2-3
clone size: -
D gene: -
V gene: TRBV29-1
CDR3 DNA: TGCAGCGTTGAAGATAGGTTTACTACACAGACAGATACGCAGTATTTT
CDR3 protein: CSVEDRFTTQTDTQYF

J gene: TRBJ2-3
clone size: -
D gene: TRBD2
V gene: TRBV6-2/TRBV6-3
CDR3 DNA: TGTGCCAGCAGTCCCCTTAGCGGGAGGGTGGATACGCAGTATTTT
CDR3 protein: CASSPLSGRVDTQYF

J gene: TRBJ1-1
clone size: -
D gene: -
V gene: TRBV14
CDR3 DNA: TGTGCCAGCAGAGGGGCGGTTGAAGCTTTCTTT
CDR3 protein: CASRGAVEAFF

J gene: TRBJ2-6
clone size: -
D gene: -
V gene: TRBV6-5
CDR3 DNA: TGTGCCAGCAGTTACCCTTCAGTCGGGGCCAACGTCCTGACTTTC
CDR3 protein: CASSYPSVGANVLTF

J gene: TRBJ2-5
clone size: -
D gene: -
V gene: TRBV5-1
CDR3 DNA: TGCGCCAGCAGCCCACCTCAGGGAGGGGGGGCAGAGACCCAGTACTTC
CDR3 protein: CASSPPQGGGAETQYF

J gene: TRBJ2-1
clone size: few
D gene: -
V gene: TRBV7-2
CDR3 DNA: TGTGCCAGCAGCCTCCGCTTCCCGGGGGCAGGTAGGGACAATGAGCAGTTCTTC
CDR3 protein: CASSLRFPGAGRDNEQFF

J gene: TRBJ2-2
clone size: -
D gene: -
V gene: TRBV7-2
CDR3 DNA: TGTGCCAGCAGCTTAGGTGTGGGGGTAGGCGGGGAGCTGTTTTTT
CDR3 protein: CASSLGVGVGGELFF

J gene: TRBJ2-3
clone size: once
D gene: -
V gene: TRBV18
CDR3 DNA: TGTGCCAGCTCACCGACAGTCCAAAGCACAGATACGCAGTATTTT
CDR3 protein: CASSPTVQSTDTQYF

J gene: TRBJ2-1
clone size: few
D gene: TRBD2
V gene: TRBV5-1
CDR3 DNA: TGCGCCAGCAGCTTGGCAGCTAGCGGGGGGGCTTTGGATGAGCAGTTCTTC
CDR3 protein: CASSLAASGGALDEQFF

J gene: TRBJ2-5
clone size: -
D gene: TRBD1
V gene: TRBV4-3
CDR3 DNA: TGCGCCAGCAGCCAAGAATACGGGACAGGGTACGAGACCCAGTACTTC
CDR3 protein: CASSQEYGTGYETQYF

J gene: TRBJ2-3
clone size: -
D gene: TRBD1
V gene: TRBV19
CDR3 DNA: TGTGCCAGCCGGACAGGGGTCGGAGATACGCAGTATTTT
CDR3 protein: CASRTGVGDTQYF

J gene: TRBJ1-3
clone size: -
D gene: -
V gene: TRBV11-2
CDR3 DNA: TGTGCCAGCAGCTTGATTGGGGGCGCCTCTGGAAACACCATATATTTT
CDR3 protein: CASSLIGGASGNTIYF

J gene: TRBJ1-5
clone size: few
D gene: -
V gene: TRBV12-5
CDR3 DNA: TGTGCTAGTGGTTTGGTTGGCAGCCTAGGACTAAATCAGCCCCAGCATTTT
CDR3 protein: CASGLVGSLGLNQPQHF

J gene: TRBJ2-7
clone size: -
D gene: TRBD1
V gene: TRBV6-6
CDR3 DNA: TGTGCCAGCAGTTCCGGGGACAGGGTCAACGAGCAGTACTTC
CDR3 protein: CASSSGDRVNEQYF

J gene: TRBJ2-3
clone size: -
D gene: -
V gene: TRBV21-1
CDR3 DNA: TGTGCCAGCAGCAAATCAACTAGTCGGGCCAACACAGATACGCAGTATTTT
CDR3 protein: CASSKSTSRANTDTQYF

J gene: TRBJ1-1
clone size: -
D gene: -
V gene: TRBV6-1
CDR3 DNA: TGTGCCAGCAGTGAAGTCAGGGACGCTGAAGCTTTCTTT
CDR3 protein: CASSEVRDAEAFF

J gene: TRBJ1-2
clone size: few
D gene: TRBD1
V gene: TRBV12-3/TRBV12-4
CDR3 DNA: TGTGCCACCCGCGGACAGGGAGTCGGTGGCTACACCTTC
CDR3 protein: CATRGQGVGGYTF

J gene: TRBJ2-4
clone size: -
D gene: -
V gene: TRBV10-3
CDR3 DNA: TGTGCCATCAGTGCGGCAGGGTCAAACATTCAGTACTTC
CDR3 protein: CAISAAGSNIQYF

J gene: TRBJ2-7
clone size: -
D gene: -
V gene: TRBV20-1
CDR3 DNA: TGCAGTGCTAGAGATCGGTGGGAGCAGTACTTC
CDR3 protein: CSARDRWEQYF

J gene: TRBJ2-3
clone size: -
D gene: TRBD1
V gene: TRBV19
CDR3 DNA: TGTGCCAGTAGTCCCGAGACAGGGGGCACAGATACGCAGTATTTT
CDR3 protein: CASSPETGGTDTQYF

J gene: TRBJ2-5
clone size: medium-sized
D gene: TRBD1
V gene: TRBV7-8
CDR3 DNA: TGTGCCAGCAGTTATGACAGGGGTATTGGAGAGACCCAGTACTTC
CDR3 protein: CASSYDRGIGETQYF

J gene: TRBJ2-7
clone size: -
D gene: -
V gene: TRBV19
CDR3 DNA: TGTGCCACGTCGTGGCTAGCGACCGCCATCGGCGAGCAGTACTTC
CDR3 protein: CATSWLATAIGEQYF

J gene: TRBJ1-5
clone size: -
D gene: -
V gene: TRBV6-2/TRBV6-3
CDR3 DNA: TGTGCCAGCAGTTACCTGACAGCAAATCAGCCCCAGCATTTT
CDR3 protein: CASSYLTANQPQHF

J gene: TRBJ2-1
clone size: -
D gene: TRBD1
V gene: TRBV7-2
CDR3 DNA: TGTGCCAGCAGCCCCGGGACAGGGGCGAATGAGCAGTTCTTC
CDR3 protein: CASSPGTGANEQFF

J gene: TRBJ2-1
clone size: -
D gene: -
V gene: TRBV7-9
CDR3 DNA: TGTGCCAGCAGCGGATTAGGTCTCAATGAGCAGTTCTTC
CDR3 protein: CASSGLGLNEQFF

J gene: TRBJ2-7
clone size: -
D gene: -
V gene: TRBV27
CDR3 DNA: TGTGCCAGCAGTGTGACCCCCTACGAGCAGTACTTC
CDR3 protein: CASSVTPYEQYF

J gene: TRBJ1-5
clone size: once
D gene: TRBD1
V gene: TRBV6-2/TRBV6-3
CDR3 DNA: TGTGCCAGCAGTCCCGGGACAGGGTACAATCAGCCCCAGCATTTT
CDR3 protein: CASSPGTGYNQPQHF

J gene: TRBJ2-3
clone size: -
D gene: TRBD2
V gene: TRBV10-3
CDR3 DNA: TGTGCCATCAGAGGACTAGCGTCAGATACGCAGTATTTT
CDR3 protein: CAIRGLASDTQYF

J gene: TRBJ2-3
clone size: -
D gene: TRBD1
V gene: TRBV7-2
CDR3 DNA: TGTGCCAACAAACAGGGGTTGAGGGGAGATACGCAGTATTTT
CDR3 protein: CANKQGLRGDTQYF

J gene: TRBJ2-5
clone size: -
D gene: -
V gene: TRBV2
CDR3 DNA: TGTGCCAGCAGTTTAGGGACTTCTCAAGAGACCCAGTACTTC
CDR3 protein: CASSLGTSQETQYF

J gene: TRBJ2-5
clone size: -
D gene: -
V gene: TRBV29-1
CDR3 DNA: TGCAGCGCCGGGGGAACTTACAGGGGAGAGACCCAGTACTTC
CDR3 protein: CSAGGTYRGETQYF

J gene: TRBJ2-5
clone size: -
D gene: -
V gene: TRBV4-1
CDR3 DNA: TGCGCCAGCAGCGAAGACAACAGGGAGACCCTAAGGGGAGAGACCCAGTACTTC
CDR3 protein: CASSEDNRETLRGETQYF

J gene: TRBJ2-3
clone size: -
D gene: TRBD2
V gene: TRBV12-3/TRBV12-4
CDR3 DNA: TGTGCCAGCAGTTTCCGGGGGGAAGATACGCAGTATTTT
CDR3 protein: CASSFRGEDTQYF

J gene: TRBJ1-1
clone size: -
D gene: TRBD1
V gene: TRBV24-1
CDR3 DNA: TGTGCCACCAGAGGACAGGAGAACACTGAAGCTTTCTTT
CDR3 protein: CATRGQENTEAFF

J gene: TRBJ2-5
clone size: -
D gene: TRBD2
V gene: TRBV2
CDR3 DNA: TGTGCCAGCAGTCCATTAGCGGGAGAACCAGAGACCCAGTACTTC
CDR3 protein: CASSPLAGEPETQYF

J gene: TRBJ2-3
clone size: -
D gene: TRBD2
V gene: TRBV7-2
CDR3 DNA: TGTGCCAGCAGCACCTCTAGCGGGGGGGCCTCAGATACGCAGTATTTT
CDR3 protein: CASSTSSGGASDTQYF

J gene: TRBJ2-2
clone size: -
D gene: TRBD2
V gene: TRBV7-2
CDR3 DNA: TGTGCCTCCCCATCTAGCGGGGGTGTGAACACCGGGGAGCTGTTTTTT
CDR3 protein: CASPSSGGVNTGELFF

J gene: TRBJ2-3
clone size: -
D gene: -
V gene: TRBV4-3
CDR3 DNA: TGCGCCAGCAGCCCTACGGGACGTGCTAGCACAGATACGCAGTATTTT
CDR3 protein: CASSPTGRASTDTQYF

J gene: TRBJ1-3
clone size: few
D gene: -
V gene: TRBV19
CDR3 DNA: TGTGCCAGTAGATTAAACTCTGGAAACACCATATATTTT
CDR3 protein: CASRLNSGNTIYF

J gene: TRBJ1-2
clone size: few
D gene: -
V gene: TRBV6-5
CDR3 DNA: TGTGCCAGCAGTTACTGGGAGGGTGGCTACACCTTC
CDR3 protein: CASSYWEGGYTF

J gene: TRBJ1-1
clone size: large
D gene: -
V gene: TRBV2
CDR3 DNA: TGTGCCAGCAGTGAGCAAAGGGCGGGAATGAACACTGAAGCTTTCTTT
CDR3 protein: CASSEQRAGMNTEAFF

J gene: TRBJ1-5
clone size: large
D gene: -
V gene: TRBV15
CDR3 DNA: TGTGCCACCAGCAGAGATTCGCGGGGAGACGAGCCCCAGCATTTT
CDR3 protein: CATSRDSRGDEPQHF

J gene: TRBJ1-2
clone size: -
D gene: -
V gene: TRBV6-2/TRBV6-3
CDR3 DNA: TGTGCCAGCAGTGGTACAGGGAGCTATGGCTACACCTTC
CDR3 protein: CASSGTGSYGYTF

J gene: TRBJ1-1
clone size: -
D gene: -
V gene: TRBV7-8
CDR3 DNA: TGTGCCAGCAGCCTCGTGGTTCGGGGCAACACTGAAGCTTTCTTT
CDR3 protein: CASSLVVRGNTEAFF

J gene: TRBJ1-5
clone size: few
D gene: TRBD1
V gene: TRBV12-3/TRBV12-4
CDR3 DNA: TGTGCCAGCGGGACAGCAAGCAATCAGCCCCAGCATTTT
CDR3 protein: CASGTASNQPQHF

J gene: TRBJ1-2
clone size: few
D gene: -
V gene: TRBV30
CDR3 DNA: TGTGCCTGGAGTGCCCGTTATGGCTACACCTTC
CDR3 protein: CAWSARYGYTF